This T cell receptor (beta chain) is from a study of T cells in Graves' hyperthyroidism and ophthalmopathy. The source material, RNA transcripts, was used to amplify TCR beta CDR3 regions. First-round RT-PCR targeting the TCR CDR3 was performed with the HTBI primer set. TCRdb re-called the multiplex PCR reads through MiXCR, storing one row per CDR3 protein. There are fewer than 550,000 distinct CDR3 sequences in the sample; approximately 14% occur only once, and roughly 8% lies in the top ten. Trimming took off 5 bases at V and 4 bases at J, with 23 bases between the two ends. This CDR3 region has 17 residues. The germline V gene has CDR1 SGHTA and CDR2 FQGNSA. About this clonotype: With a much larger clone just one base away, this may be a read error.

Fresh peripheral blood, more than 8 ml of it, supplied the PBMCs. The clonotype originates from a woman aged 18-35 years with Graves' hyperthyroidism. Source material: blood. The chain couples TRBV7-2 to TRBJ1-2; D is unresolved. CDR3 coding DNA: TGTGCCAGCAGCGGGCCCCCGGACCCCGTCATGGGCTATGGCTACACCTTC. Protein product: CASSGPPDPVMGYGYTF. Full variable domain (missing parts from reference TRBV7-2 and TRBJ1-2): GAGVSQSPSNKVTEKGKDVELRCDPISGHTALYWYRQSLGQGLEFLIYFQGNSAPDKSGLPSDRFSAERTGGSVSTLTIQRTQQEDSAVYLCASSGPPDPVMGYGYTFGSGTRLTVV.